These 2 T cell receptor beta chains came from one sample sequenced in a study of cytomegalovirus exposure and HLA in healthy donors. Some clones are missing from TCRdb's copy, which holds only in-frame ones; the method was immunoSEQ multiplex PCR. The table shows 200,000 or so clones, with approximately 80% occurring only once. The sample comprised PBMCs. These receptors all come from a man aged 18 to 30 in good health and CMV-seropositive.

This chain uses TRBV6-5 with TRBJ1-2; a possible D gene is TRBD1 (5 bases). This CDR3 comprises 14 residues. V dropped 2 bases and J dropped 2 bases, with 9 bases sitting between them. Germline V lookup: CDR1 MNHEY, CDR2 SVGAGI. In nucleotides, the CDR3 is TGTGCCAGCAGTTACCGCAAGGGGAACTATGGCTACACCTTC. Translating it yields CASSYRKGNYGYTF.

This clone has a handful of counts. The V and J genes are TRBV29-1 and TRBJ2-5; maybe TRBD1 (5 bases). The germline gives CDR1 SQVTM, CDR2 ANQGSEA. CDR3 size: 14 residues. V was pared by 6 bases and J by 0 bases, with 14 bases between. The CDR3 loop is CSVPPPGNQETQYF. The CDR3 DNA is TGCAGCGTCCCGCCCCCAGGGAACCAAGAGACCCAGTACTTC.